Below are 25 T cell receptor beta chains sequenced from a single sample in a study of radiation and T cells in renal cell carcinoma. Time point: blood 4 weeks post-SBRT, at nephrectomy. The treatment is: 15 Gy SBRT to primary tumor, nephrectomy 4 weeks later. The table came from immunoSEQ multiplex PCR; TCRdb's copy has only in-frame clones and leaves some out. The table records about 78,000 clones, nearly 90% of them present only once. The material sequenced was blood, taken from a patient whose treatment included radiotherapy and nephrectomy. All receptors come from a woman in her seventies with renal cell carcinoma.

The rearrangement links TRBV19 to TRBJ2-3; 9 bases map to TRBD1. Trimming cost V 6 bases and J 1 base; bases outside gene matches: 5. The CDR3 contains 15 residues. Germline V gives CDR1 LNHDA, CDR2 SQIVND (reference sequence). CDR3 in amino acids: CASRERQGGTDTQYF. Written as DNA, the CDR3 is TGTGCCAGTAGGGAAAGACAGGGGGGCACAGATACGCAGTATTTT.

J is TRBJ2-7 and V is TRBV30, with a possible D match to TRBD1 (6 bases). Germline V gene data show CDR1 as GTSNPN and CDR2 as SVGIG (reference sequence). Trimming pared 0 bases from V and 2 bases from J, leaving 17 bases between. The CDR3 runs 16 residues. This CDR3 is CAWSVKRGRGAYEQYF. CDR3 nucleotides: TGTGCCTGGAGTGTAAAAAGGGGGAGAGGGGCCTACGAGCAGTACTTC.

V gene TRBV19 combines with J gene TRBJ1-1, with 7 bases identical to TRBD1. The V segment lost 6 bases and the J segment 1 base; nucleotides outside the gene matches: 2. Germline assignment: CDR1 LNHDA and CDR2 SQIVND (reference sequence). This CDR3 region has 13 residues. CDR3 protein: CASRTGANTEAFF. CDR3 in DNA: TGTGCCAGTAGAACAGGGGCGAACACTGAAGCTTTCTTT.

This sequence joins TRBV6-1 and TRBJ1-1, with a weak D call TRBD1 (6 bases). CDR1 and CDR2 from the germline V gene are MNHNS and SASEGT. Trimming left V 0 bases short and J 0 bases short, with 11 bases between. The CDR3 is 16 amino acids. The CDR3 DNA is TGTGCCAGCAGTGAAGCGCTAAGGGGGTTGAACACTGAAGCTTTCTTT. It specifies CASSEALRGLNTEAFF.

The chain is built from TRBV29-1 and TRBJ1-2; possible D gene TRBD1, 6 bases. V dropped 6 bases and J dropped 8 bases, with 10 bases sitting between them. This CDR3 has 10 residues. CDR1 and CDR2 (germline): SQVTM, ANQGSEA. The CDR3 DNA follows: TGCAGCGTCGGCGGGGGCGGCTACACCTTC. Translated: CSVGGGGYTF.

The chain couples TRBV5-5 to TRBJ2-3; maybe TRBD1 (6 bases). CDR3 size: 12 residues. V lost 4 bases, J lost 7 bases, and 10 bases lay in between. Germline CDR1 is SGHKS and CDR2 is YYEKEE (reference sequence). This CDR3 is CASSPGQYTQYF. For the CDR3, the DNA is TGTGCCAGCAGCCCAGGACAGTATACGCAGTATTTT.

This clone was seen just once. The chain employs TRBV2 and TRBJ1-2, with D tentatively TRBD1 (5 bases). The CDR3 covers 13 residues. Germline V lookup: CDR1 SNHLY, CDR2 FYNNEI. Trimming stripped 5 bases from V and 1 base from J, with 8 bases between. In nucleotides, the CDR3 is TGTGCCAGCAGTCAAGGGGTTAACTATGGCTACACCTTC. The encoded protein is CASSQGVNYGYTF.

The V and J genes are TRBV29-1 and TRBJ2-7; a weak D match, TRBD1 (7 bases). The CDR3 has 14 residues. Germline CDR1 and CDR2: SQVTM and ANQGSEA. V dropped 6 bases and J dropped 7 bases, with 22 bases sitting between them. CDR3 DNA: TGCAGCGTCGCGTGGAAAGGGGGCGCGGGGGAGCAGTACTTC. This translates into CSVAWKGGAGEQYF.

The chain uses TRBV10-3 and TRBJ2-6; TRBD1 matches 7 bases. The V gene's germline CDR1 is ENHRY and CDR2 SYGVKD. The CDR3 runs 14 residues. The DNA of the CDR3 is TGTGCGATGGGACAGTCCCTTGGGGCCAACGTCCTGACTTTC. Translating gives CAMGQSLGANVLTF.

The chain couples TRBV5-4 to TRBJ2-7, with D perhaps being TRBD1 or TRBD2 (6 bases each). Germline CDR1 and CDR2: SGHNT and YYREEE (reference sequence). CDR3 length: 14 amino acids. V dropped 4 bases and J dropped 0 bases, with 11 bases sitting between them. The CDR3, as DNA: TGTGCCAGCAGCCCCAGGGGAGGCTCCTACGAGCAGTACTTC. The encoded protein is CASSPRGGSYEQYF.

This clone was recorded a few times. The V and J genes are TRBV27 and TRBJ2-7, with a tentative D call TRBD1 (5 bases). The CDR3 is made up of 13 amino acids. Looked up from germline, CDR1 is MNHEY and CDR2 is SMNVEV (reference sequence). V gave up 0 bases and J gave up 6 bases, with 9 bases separating them. The CDR3 coding sequence is TGTGCCAGCAGTTTATCGGTGGGGCTCGAGCAGTACTTC. Translating gives CASSLSVGLEQYF.

CDR3 sequence: CASSPATLNTEAFF. Here the CDR3 DNA reads TGCGCCAGCAGCCCAGCTACTTTGAACACTGAAGCTTTCTTT. The chain employs TRBV5-1 and TRBJ1-1, with D hard to call. The V gene's germline CDR1 is SGHRS and CDR2 YFSETQ. There are 14 residues in the CDR3. V gave up 4 bases and J gave up 0 bases, with 10 bases separating them.

The genes are TRBV2 and TRBJ2-5; D might be TRBD2 (5 bases). Germline V gene lookup returns CDR1 SNHLY and CDR2 FYNNEI. Trimming left V 4 bases short and J 0 bases short, with 6 bases between. CDR3 length equals 13 residues. CDR3 sequence: CASSVDYQETQYF. CDR3 coding DNA: TGTGCCAGCAGTGTGGACTACCAAGAGACCCAGTACTTC.

The chain recombines TRBV10-3 with TRBJ1-2, with D unresolved. The CDR3 contains 13 residues. CDR1 and CDR2 (germline): ENHRY, SYGVKD. Trimming removed 0 bases at V and 6 bases at J, with 8 bases between. Written as DNA, the CDR3 is TGTGCCATCAGTGAGTCGTTAACCCATGGCTACACCTTC. Translating it yields CAISESLTHGYTF.

This rearrangement joins TRBV5-1 to TRBJ2-3; D is possibly TRBD1 or TRBD2 (5 bases each). V dropped 2 bases and J dropped 4 bases, with 11 bases sitting between them. The CDR3 extends over 14 amino acids. Germline V CDR1 and CDR2: SGHRS, YFSETQ. The CDR3 DNA follows: TGCGCCAGCAGCTTCTCAGGGACGCCAGATACGCAGTATTTT. Encoded protein: CASSFSGTPDTQYF.

The chain uses TRBV7-8 and TRBJ1-5, with D possibly being TRBD1 (6 bases). There are 13 residues in the CDR3. The ends were cut back, 2 bases at V and 8 bases at J, with 10 bases in the middle. The V gene's germline CDR1 is SGHVS and CDR2 FQNEAQ. CDR3 nucleotide sequence: TGTGCCAGCAGCTTATCGGCAGGGGAGCCCCAGCATTTT. It codes for CASSLSAGEPQHF.

The rearrangement joins TRBV4-3 to TRBJ1-1, with unresolved D. The CDR3 is 13 amino acids. V was cut by 0 bases and J by 9 bases, with 11 bases left in between. Germline V gene data show CDR1 as LGHNA and CDR2 as YSLEER. CDR3 loop: CASSQDRFGQAFF. For the CDR3, the DNA is TGCGCCAGCAGCCAAGATAGGTTTGGGCAAGCTTTCTTT.

The rearrangement joins TRBV11-1 to TRBJ2-7, with D uncertain. Trimming took 5 bases from V and 2 from J, leaving 16 bases between them. The germline V gene encodes CDR1 SGHAT and CDR2 FQDESV (reference sequence). This CDR3 is 15 amino acids long. CDR3 coding DNA: TGTGCCAGCAGCCCCCACCGGACGGTCCCCTACGAGCAGTACTTC. Protein: CASSPHRTVPYEQYF.

The chain has TRBV6-1 and TRBJ2-7; TRBD2 is a possible D gene (5 bases). Per the germline V gene, CDR1 is MNHNS and CDR2 is SASEGT. This CDR3 region has 13 residues. Deletions cut 3 bases from V and 5 bases from J, with 11 bases between. CDR3 region: CASSEEVYHEQYF. Written as DNA, the CDR3 is TGTGCCAGCAGTGAGGAGGTTTACCACGAGCAGTACTTC.

The rearrangement joins TRBV5-1 to TRBJ2-1, with D perhaps being TRBD1 or TRBD2 (5 bases each). V lost 4 bases, J lost 8 bases, and 19 bases lay in between. The V gene's germline CDR1 is SGHRS and CDR2 YFSETQ. This CDR3 contains 15 residues. The CDR3 here is CASSSTGTAPYEQFF. The CDR3 DNA reads as TGCGCCAGCAGCAGCACCGGGACCGCTCCCTATGAGCAGTTCTTC. The whole variable domain, filled in from reference TRBV5-1 and TRBJ2-1, reads KAGVTQTPRYLIKTRGQQVTLSCSPISGHRSVSWYQQTPGQGLQFLFEYFSETQRNKGNFPGRFSGRQFSNSRSEMNVSTLELGDSALYLCASSSTGTAPYEQFFGPGTRLTVL.

The gene calls are TRBV9 and TRBJ2-7; D gene ambiguous. V gave up 3 bases and J gave up 5 bases, with 9 bases separating them. There are 12 residues in the CDR3. Germline CDR1 reads SGDLS; CDR2 reads YYNGEE. The CDR3, as DNA: TGTGCCAGCAGCGCCCGACGAAACGAGCAGTACTTC. This translates into CASSARRNEQYF.

The J gene is TRBJ2-3, the V gene TRBV7-2, with 10 positions matching TRBD2. V was pared by 4 bases and J by 2 bases, with 9 bases of the junction left unmatched. Germline V gives CDR1 SGHTA, CDR2 FQGNSA. The CDR3 extends over 17 amino acids. In DNA, the CDR3 is TGTGCCAGCAGCTCAAATTTAGCGGGGGGACCCACAGATACGCAGTATTTT. Protein: CASSSNLAGGPTDTQYF. Full variable domain (rest looked up from reference TRBV7-2 and TRBJ2-3): GAGVSQSPSNKVTEKGKDVELRCDPISGHTALYWYRQSLGQGLEFLIYFQGNSAPDKSGLPSDRFSAERTGGSVSTLTIQRTQQEDSAVYLCASSSNLAGGPTDTQYFGPGTRLTVL.

V usage is TRBV18 and J usage is TRBJ2-7; D is perhaps TRBD2 (6 bases). Trimming left V 6 bases short and J 7 bases short, with 19 bases between. Germline lookup yields CDR1 KGHSH and CDR2 LQKENI. CDR3 size: 14 residues. CDR3 coding DNA: TGTGCCAGCTCGGCCGGGACTGGGAGTGCGGAGCAGTACTTC. Protein: CASSAGTGSAEQYF.

The chain employs TRBV15 and TRBJ2-4; D could derive from TRBD1 or TRBD2 (5 bases each). V was shortened by 2 bases and J by 8 bases, with 19 bases between the two germline ends. This CDR3 spans 16 amino acids. The germline gives CDR1 LNHNV, CDR2 YYDKDF (reference sequence). CDR3 protein: CATSRQREGALDIQYF. DNA of the CDR3: TGTGCCACCAGCAGACAACGGGAAGGGGCGTTAGACATTCAGTACTTC.

The chain combines TRBV11-3 with TRBJ2-3; D may be TRBD2 (5 bases). The V end lost 4 bases, the J end lost 2 bases, and 10 bases lay between the germline ends. The CDR3 consists of 14 residues. Germline loops: CDR1 SGHNT, CDR2 YENEEA. The CDR3 sequence: CASSSDSTTDTQYF. The CDR3 DNA sequence: TGTGCCAGCAGCTCGGACTCGACCACAGATACGCAGTATTTT.